This T cell receptor beta chain was identified in a study of T cell repertoires in cytomegalovirus infection. Across the study: HLA-C-restricted CMV epitopes, recently identified, and well-studied HLA-B-restricted ones were used by the study. CMV infection and matching HLA type were both indicated by public TCR beta signatures. Study findings and constraints: Dominating the ex vivo response were TCR beta clonotypes that were CMV-specific and HLA-C-restricted. Of the TCR beta families, the public ones yielded a cumulative frequency that identified carriers of CMV plus the relevant HLA.

TCRdb independently ran MiXCR on the reads; one entry per CDR3 protein. The sample consists of roughly 860,000 distinct CDR3 sequences, 30% to 35% of them appearing once. As concerns this clonotype: The antigen remains undetermined.

V shed 3 bases and J shed 2 bases, with 9 bases lying between them. The CDR3 consists of 14 residues. This chain links TRBV12-3 or TRBV12-4 with TRBJ2-3; D remains ambiguous. This receptor was taken from a human donor in good health (CMV status not recorded). Some clones in this sample may be carry-over from other donors' samples. Material: cultured CD8+ T cells from PBMCs, obtained from culture after CMV antigen stimulation. The CDR3 sequence is CASSFEGNTDTQYF. The CDR3 nucleotides read TGTGCCAGCAGTTTCGAAGGGAACACAGATACGCAGTATTTT.